Here is one T cell receptor (beta chain) with its context. The data belong to a study of blood T cell repertoires in COVID-19. At the level of the study: PBMCs, B-cell-depleted T cells, or T cells were the source of the cDNA or gDNA that made up the material.

Produced via immunoSEQ multiplex PCR; TCRdb's table is partial and in-frame only. The sample yields around 340,000 clones, about nine tenths seen once. The CDR3 has 15 amino acids. The V gene's germline CDR1 is PRHDT and CDR2 FYEKMQ (reference sequence). Trimming at V came to 4 bases and at J to 5 bases, leaving 5 bases not matched to a gene. V usage is TRBV13 and J usage is TRBJ2-2; 9 bases match TRBD2. The sequence was obtained from a woman aged 30 to 39 who had been exposed to COVID-19. Sequencing was carried out using PBMCs or T cells enriched from blood (not recorded which). Here the CDR3 DNA reads TGTGCCAGCAGCTATCGGACTAGCGATACCGGGGAGCTGTTTTTT. This sequence encodes CASSYRTSDTGELFF.